Each of the 24 T cell receptor beta chains below was sequenced from the same sample in a study of cytomegalovirus exposure and HLA in healthy donors. Amplification used 60 Vbeta primers and 13 Jbeta primers. Measured with immunoSEQ multiplex PCR; TCRdb has only the in-frame clones, and not every one. The sample has fewer than 200,000 clones, around 74% seen once; the top ten hold approximately 2.3%. The sample comprised PBMCs. All receptors come from a female donor in good health and CMV-seronegative.

The chain employs TRBV9 and TRBJ2-3; 7 bases agree with TRBD2. The CDR3 is made up of 16 amino acids. Germline lookup yields CDR1 SGDLS and CDR2 YYNGEE. After removal of 0 bases from V and 0 bases from J, the junction contained 4 bases not matched to a gene. The CDR3 sequence is CASSVGQRGSTDTQYF. The CDR3 DNA sequence: TGTGCCAGCAGCGTAGGCCAGCGGGGTAGCACAGATACGCAGTATTTT.

This clone was observed a single time. The V gene is TRBV4-2, the J gene TRBJ2-7; 8 bases are shared with TRBD2. The CDR3 has 19 amino acids. Germline V gene data show CDR1 as LGHNA and CDR2 as YNFKEQ. V lost 0 bases to trimming and J lost 2 bases; unmatched junction nucleotides: 15. The CDR3: CASSQDLSPWTSQTYEQYF. CDR3 coding DNA: TGTGCCAGCAGCCAAGACCTTTCCCCTTGGACTAGCCAAACCTACGAGCAGTACTTC.

The CDR3 DNA follows: TGCAGCGTTGAACTGCAGGGATCAGGCTATGGCTACACCTTC. Its protein product is CSVELQGSGYGYTF. V is TRBV29-1 and J is TRBJ1-2; D perhaps matches TRBD1 (5 bases). This CDR3 region has 14 residues. From germline, CDR1 is SQVTM and CDR2 ANQGSEA. V was trimmed by 2 bases and J by 4 bases, leaving 14 bases between them.

The genes are TRBV14 and TRBJ1-2; D gene uncertain. The germline V gene encodes CDR1 SGHDN and CDR2 FVKESK. The CDR3 loop spans 14 amino acids. V was shortened by 0 bases and J by 5 bases, with 10 bases between the two germline ends. CDR3 sequence (DNA): TGTGCCAGCAGCCAAGATAGGACTTTATATGGCTACACCTTC. The encoded protein is CASSQDRTLYGYTF.

This sequence joins TRBV30 and TRBJ1-6; D perhaps matches TRBD1 (6 bases). Germline values: CDR1 GTSNPN, CDR2 SVGIG (reference sequence). The ends were cut back, 2 bases at V and 8 bases at J, with 16 bases in the middle. There are 15 residues in the CDR3. DNA of the CDR3: TGTGCCTGGAGTTCAGGGGCAGGGCGCCATTCACCCCTCCACTTT. Translated: CAWSSGAGRHSPLHF.

The gene calls are TRBV27 and TRBJ2-5; D possibly corresponds to TRBD1 (6 bases). V shed 2 bases and J shed 5 bases, with 12 bases lying between them. Germline V gene data show CDR1 as MNHEY and CDR2 as SMNVEV (reference sequence). This CDR3 is built from 14 residues. The DNA for the CDR3 is TGTGCCAGCAGTTTAAACAGGGTCAGCGAGACCCAGTACTTC. Translation: CASSLNRVSETQYF.

The rearrangement joins TRBV7-9 to TRBJ1-1; D is unresolved. The V gene's germline CDR1 is SEHNR and CDR2 FQNEAQ (reference sequence). This CDR3 has 13 amino acids. The ends were cut back, 5 bases at V and 10 bases at J, with 17 bases in the middle. The CDR3 protein is CASSLALLEIAFF. The CDR3 coding sequence is TGTGCCAGCAGCCTGGCCCTTTTGGAGATAGCTTTCTTT.

V usage is TRBV30 and J usage is TRBJ2-5, with 7 bases matching TRBD1. V was clipped by 5 bases and J by 2 bases; unmatched bases: 2. Germline CDR1 is GTSNPN and CDR2 is SVGIG (reference sequence). The CDR3 runs 12 residues. This chain's CDR3 is CAWARGQETQYF. CDR3 DNA: TGTGCCTGGGCCAGGGGGCAAGAGACCCAGTACTTC.

The chain recombines TRBV7-9 with TRBJ2-7, with TRBD2 as a possible D gene (6 bases). Looked up from germline, CDR1 is SEHNR and CDR2 is FQNEAQ (reference sequence). Deletions cut 5 bases from V and 1 base from J, with 12 bases between. CDR3 length: 14 residues. CDR3 sequence reads: CASSQTGGSYEQYF. The DNA of the CDR3 is TGTGCCAGCAGCCAGACCGGGGGATCCTACGAGCAGTACTTC.

The chain is built from TRBV27 and TRBJ2-3; possible D gene TRBD2, 5 bases. The germline V gene encodes CDR1 MNHEY and CDR2 SMNVEV (reference sequence). V was shortened by 3 bases and J by 0 bases, with 10 bases between the two germline ends. The CDR3 has 15 amino acids. The CDR3 nucleotides read TGTGCCAGCAGTTTGAGCCGGGGAAGCACAGATACGCAGTATTTT. Protein product: CASSLSRGSTDTQYF.

The chain links TRBV9 to TRBJ2-6; D is possibly TRBD1 (5 bases). This CDR3 contains 17 residues. The germline V gene encodes CDR1 SGDLS and CDR2 YYNGEE. V lost 1 base, J lost 0 bases, and 11 bases lay in between. CDR3: CASSVRQLNSGANVLTF. The DNA for the CDR3 is TGTGCCAGCAGCGTACGACAGTTGAACTCTGGGGCCAACGTCCTGACTTTC.

CDR3 sequence reads: CASSLEGAGVAYF. The DNA of the CDR3 is TGCGCCAGCAGCTTGGAGGGAGCGGGAGTAGCATACTTC. The chain employs TRBV5-1 and TRBJ2-5; TRBD2 aligns across 8 bases. The CDR3 extends over 13 amino acids. V gave up 0 bases and J gave up 14 bases; unmatched junction bases: 9. Germline loops: CDR1 SGHRS, CDR2 YFSETQ.

The CDR3 here is CASSSQGALTDTQYF. The CDR3 DNA follows: TGTGCCAGCAGCTCACAGGGGGCTCTCACAGATACGCAGTATTTT. The V gene is TRBV7-2, the J gene TRBJ2-3; TRBD1 agrees at 9 bases. The CDR3 has 15 residues. Germline CDR1 is SGHTA and CDR2 is FQGNSA. V was clipped by 4 bases and J by 2 bases; unmatched bases: 4.

The chain couples TRBV2 to TRBJ2-3; 9 nucleotides agree with TRBD2. The CDR3 sequence is 16 residues long. V trimming: 4 bases; J trimming: 1 base; junction bases outside the gene matches: 6. CDR1 SNHLY and CDR2 FYNNEI come from the germline V gene. The CDR3 is CASSARASGGTDTQYF. DNA for the CDR3: TGTGCCAGCAGTGCGAGGGCTAGCGGGGGCACAGATACGCAGTATTTT.

This clone was seen a handful of times. V gene TRBV14 combines with J gene TRBJ2-7, with 8 bases matching TRBD2. The CDR3 runs 15 residues. Trimming cost V 5 bases and J 5 bases; bases outside gene matches: 11. The V gene's germline CDR1 is SGHDN and CDR2 FVKESK. DNA of the CDR3: TGTGCCAGCAGCGCCGTTTCGGGGGGGCCCGACGAGCAGTACTTC. Translating it yields CASSAVSGGPDEQYF.

This clone is a singleton in its sample. The chain carries TRBV4-3 and TRBJ2-1; D is possibly TRBD2 (6 bases). The CDR3 length is 16 residues. In germline, CDR1 is LGHNA, CDR2 YSLEER. Trimming pared 1 base from V and 8 bases from J, leaving 18 bases between. This chain's CDR3 is CASSQGPAGTDHEQFF. CDR3 sequence (DNA): TGCGCCAGCAGCCAAGGGCCGGCGGGAACCGACCATGAGCAGTTCTTC.

The rearrangement joins TRBV2 to TRBJ2-1; D not certain. The V end lost 4 bases, the J end lost 5 bases, and 9 bases lay between the germline ends. Looked up from germline, CDR1 is SNHLY and CDR2 is FYNNEI. The CDR3 is 13 residues long. In DNA, the CDR3 is TGTGCCAGCAGTGGGCAGAATAACAATGAGCAGTTCTTC. This gives the protein CASSGQNNNEQFF.

To note about this clone: The same CDR3 is also encoded by other DNA sequences in this sample. The chain links TRBV5-1 to TRBJ2-5; 16 bases are shared with TRBD2. The germline CDR1 and CDR2 sequences are SGHRS and YFSETQ. J lost 5 bases, V lost 4 bases, and 5 bases had no gene match. This CDR3 has 16 amino acids. The CDR3 region is CASSPGLAGGRETQYF. The CDR3 coding sequence is TGCGCCAGCAGCCCGGGACTAGCGGGGGGGCGGGAGACCCAGTACTTC.

This sequence joins TRBV5-1 and TRBJ2-7; 10 bases agree with TRBD1. Per germline, CDR1 SGHRS and CDR2 YFSETQ. This CDR3 has 14 residues. The V gene end was trimmed by 5 bases and the J gene end by 7 bases; junction bases not matched to a gene: 9. The chain's CDR3 is CASRRDRGIGEQYF. CDR3 coding DNA: TGCGCCAGCAGAAGGGACAGGGGAATAGGGGAGCAGTACTTC.

This clone was seen a handful of times. The V and J genes are TRBV7-2 and TRBJ2-5; D is uncertain. The J call may be mistaken, given a closer DNA end match to TRBJ2-7. CDR3 length: 15 amino acids. Germline V lookup: CDR1 SGHTA, CDR2 FQGNSA. The CDR3 spells CASSIALAVTYEQYF. The CDR3 DNA reads TGTGCCAGCAGCATCGCCCTGGCGGTAACCTACGAGCAGTACTTC.

J is TRBJ2-1 and V is TRBV7-3; tentatively, D is TRBD1 (6 bases). The ends were cut back, 5 bases at V and 6 bases at J, with 11 bases in the middle. CDR3 length: 13 amino acids. Germline assignment: CDR1 SGHTA and CDR2 FQGTGA. The CDR3, as DNA: TGTGCCAGCAGCCAGGGGTCCGGCAATGAGCAGTTCTTC. Its protein product is CASSQGSGNEQFF.

This chain connects TRBV19 to TRBJ1-4, with 7 bases aligning to TRBD1. The J segment lost 5 bases and the V segment lost 3 bases, leaving 3 bases of the junction unmatched. This CDR3 has 14 residues. Germline V gene sequence: CDR1 LNHDA, CDR2 SQIVND (reference sequence). The CDR3 nucleotides read TGTGCCAGTAGTATCCGGGACAGCAATGAAAAACTGTTTTTT. Residues: CASSIRDSNEKLFF. Combining the CDR3 with reference TRBV19 and TRBJ1-4 gives the whole variable domain DGGITQSPKYLFRKEGQNVTLSCEQNLNHDAMYWYRQDPGQGLRLIYYSQIVNDFQKGDIAEGYSVSREKKESFPLTVTSAQKNPTAFYLCASSIRDSNEKLFFGSGTQLSVL.

As for this clone: The sample has other DNA sequences that encode this CDR3 too. V and J are TRBV6-1 and TRBJ2-5; 10 nucleotides agree with TRBD2. Germline CDR1 is MNHNS and CDR2 is SASEGT. The CDR3 runs to 15 residues. The J segment lost 5 bases and the V segment lost 7 bases, leaving 10 bases of the junction unmatched. The CDR3 nucleotides read TGTGCCAGCATCCTAGCGGGGGTGGTGGCTGAGACCCAGTACTTC. Translation: CASILAGVVAETQYF.

The V call is TRBV6-5, the J call TRBJ2-7; possibly TRBD2 for D (6 bases). This CDR3 has 15 amino acids. Deletions cut 4 bases from V and 1 base from J, with 14 bases between. CDR1 and CDR2 (germline): MNHEY, SVGAGI. CDR3: CASSSRDSSSYEQYF. The CDR3 DNA follows: TGTGCCAGCAGTTCCCGGGACTCCTCTTCCTACGAGCAGTACTTC.